A single T cell receptor beta chain is shown here with its context. Its specificity is not known. Produced via immunoSEQ multiplex PCR; TCRdb's table is partial and in-frame only. Of about 73,000 clones listed, about 93% were seen once; the top ten hold approximately 0.49%. This CDR3 has 13 residues. With 5 bases clipped from V and 4 bases from J, the junction kept 3 bases outside the gene matches. This record belongs to a study of OX40 agonist ivuxolimab in advanced cancers. Study context: From about 23 to 85 years was the age range, with a mean of 60 years, and roughly 80% were male. Checkpoint inhibitors had been given previously to roughly 40% of patients. The study's findings and limits: By week 6 at 0.1 to 3.0 mg/kg, blood CD4+ and CD8+ T cells had expanded clonally. Certain nonresponders additionally had low normalized T-cell clonal expansion.

This clonotype originated in an adult with an advanced solid tumor such as melanoma, head and neck, liver or kidney cancer. This material consisted of CD4+ or CD8+ T cells sorted from blood, taken in a trial of the OX40 agonist ivuxolimab. This chain uses TRBV5-3 with TRBJ1-1, with 9 bases that match TRBD1. TRBV5-3 is an ORF for which the function is uncertain. The CDR3 coding sequence is TGTGCCAGAAGAACGACAGGGGGCACTGAAGCTTTCTTT. It codes for CARRTTGGTEAFF.